A selection of T cell receptor beta chains follows, all from one sample in a study of T-cell memory formation after mild COVID-19. Using its own MiXCR run on the 5' RACE reads, TCRdb lists one record per CDR3 protein. The table has roughly 550,000 distinct CDR3 sequences, roughly 22% seen once; the top ten hold about an eighth. Sequenced sample: PBMCs or a T cell subset sorted from them (not recorded which). Receptors were obtained from an adult woman who had mild COVID-19 (a few samples of this study predate the infection). Cell type and time point are not known. The CDR3 runs from the conserved cysteine through the conserved F or W. The order of the fields is J gene, D gene, V gene, CDR3 length, clone size, CDR3 protein, CDR3 DNA. A D gene is named only where the DNA matches it firmly. A clone size is listed for some rows: how often the clone was seen (once, few, many), or a class if it is expanded.

J: TRBJ2-1
D: NA
V: TRBV7-3
length: 15
size: NA
CDR3: CASSLLSGYSNEQFF
DNA: TGTGCCAGCAGCTTACTCTCGGGATATTCGAATGAGCAGTTCTTC

J: TRBJ2-3
D: NA
V: TRBV7-9
length: 15
size: few
CDR3: CASSQSRFGTDTQYF
DNA: TGTGCCAGCAGCCAATCTCGGTTTGGCACAGATACGCAGTATTTT

J: TRBJ1-1
D: TRBD1
V: TRBV7-2
length: 13
size: NA
CDR3: CASSWTGLTEAFF
DNA: TGTGCCAGCAGTTGGACAGGGCTCACTGAAGCTTTCTTT

J: TRBJ1-5
D: NA
V: TRBV5-8
length: 15
size: NA
CDR3: CASSLVGTSNQPQHF
DNA: TGTGCCAGCAGCTTGGTGGGGACTAGCAATCAGCCCCAGCATTTT

J: TRBJ2-7
D: TRBD1
V: TRBV20-1
length: 15
size: NA
CDR3: CSASPGQGGLYEQYF
DNA: TGCAGTGCTTCTCCCGGACAGGGTGGACTCTACGAGCAGTACTTC

J: TRBJ2-1
D: NA
V: TRBV7-2
length: 15
size: NA
CDR3: CASSLGQVDYNEQFF
DNA: TGTGCCAGCAGCTTAGGCCAGGTCGACTACAATGAGCAGTTCTTC

J: TRBJ1-5
D: TRBD1
V: TRBV12-3/TRBV12-4
length: 15
size: few
CDR3: CASRAGGRSNQPQHF
DNA: TGTGCCAGCAGGGCAGGGGGTCGGAGCAATCAGCCCCAGCATTTT

J: TRBJ2-3
D: NA
V: TRBV20-1
length: 15
size: few
CDR3: CSARSGADSGDTQYF
DNA: TGCAGTGCTAGGTCCGGGGCCGACAGCGGGGATACGCAGTATTTT

J: TRBJ2-1
D: TRBD1
V: TRBV7-6
length: 15
size: many
CDR3: CASSFGTGGNNEQFF
DNA: TGTGCCAGCAGCTTCGGGACAGGGGGTAACAATGAGCAGTTCTTC

J: TRBJ1-4
D: TRBD1
V: TRBV6-5
length: 15
size: NA
CDR3: CASSNRRGPGEKLFF
DNA: TGTGCCAGCAGCAACCGCAGGGGGCCGGGGGAAAAACTGTTTTTT

J: TRBJ2-2
D: NA
V: TRBV7-2
length: 16
size: few
CDR3: CASSLVGLLNTGELFF
DNA: TGTGCCAGCAGCTTAGTGGGTCTTTTGAACACCGGGGAGCTGTTTTTT

J: TRBJ2-5
D: TRBD2
V: TRBV7-2
length: 15
size: NA
CDR3: CASSLEGLARETQYF
DNA: TGTGCCAGCAGCTTAGAGGGACTAGCTAGGGAGACCCAGTACTTC

J: TRBJ2-7
D: TRBD1
V: TRBV6-5
length: 16
size: NA
CDR3: CASRPKGQGNIYEQYF
DNA: TGTGCCAGCAGGCCAAAAGGACAGGGAAATATCTACGAGCAGTACTTC

J: TRBJ1-6
D: TRBD1
V: TRBV20-1
length: 17
size: few
CDR3: CSARGLGQAYYNSPLHF
DNA: TGCAGTGCCCGAGGGTTGGGACAGGCTTACTATAATTCACCCCTCCACTTT

J: TRBJ2-7
D: NA
V: TRBV29-1
length: 16
size: NA
CDR3: CSVEDAVEGAMYEQYF
DNA: TGCAGCGTTGAAGATGCGGTGGAGGGTGCGATGTACGAGCAGTACTTC

J: TRBJ1-1
D: TRBD1
V: TRBV4-1
length: 13
size: few
CDR3: CASVDRAGAEAFF
DNA: TGCGCCAGCGTAGACAGGGCAGGGGCTGAAGCTTTCTTT

J: TRBJ2-5
D: TRBD1
V: TRBV5-1
length: 15
size: once
CDR3: CASSEGASVGETQYF
DNA: TGCGCCAGCAGCGAGGGGGCCTCGGTCGGGGAGACCCAGTACTTC

J: TRBJ2-1
D: NA
V: TRBV7-2
length: 12
size: few
CDR3: CASSSPPGAQFF
DNA: TGTGCCAGCAGCTCCCCCCCAGGGGCGCAGTTCTTC

J: TRBJ2-5
D: NA
V: TRBV21-1
length: 17
size: NA
CDR3: CASSTSGLAGGEETQYF
DNA: TGTGCCAGCAGCACGTCAGGACTAGCGGGGGGGGAAGAGACCCAGTACTTC

J: TRBJ1-1
D: TRBD1
V: TRBV20-1
length: 11
size: few
CDR3: CSAETGEVAFF
DNA: TGCAGTGCCGAGACAGGGGAGGTAGCTTTCTTT

J: TRBJ1-6
D: TRBD1
V: TRBV7-9
length: 16
size: few
CDR3: CASSSTRDSLNSPLHF
DNA: TGTGCCAGCAGCTCTACGAGGGACAGCCTTAATTCACCCCTCCACTTT

J: TRBJ2-1
D: NA
V: TRBV6-6
length: 13
size: NA
CDR3: CASSWAGADEQFF
DNA: TGTGCCAGCAGTTGGGCGGGCGCCGATGAGCAGTTCTTC

J: TRBJ2-7
D: NA
V: TRBV14
length: 13
size: NA
CDR3: CASSQVISLWQYF
DNA: TGTGCCAGCAGCCAAGTTATCAGCTTATGGCAGTACTTC

J: TRBJ1-2
D: TRBD1
V: TRBV29-1
length: 13
size: few
CDR3: CSVETGGSYGYTF
DNA: TGCAGCGTTGAGACAGGGGGGAGCTATGGCTACACCTTC

J: TRBJ1-6
D: TRBD1
V: TRBV5-1
length: 13
size: NA
CDR3: CASSYGTGSPLHF
DNA: TGCGCCAGCAGCTACGGGACAGGGTCACCCCTCCACTTT

J: TRBJ2-1
D: TRBD2
V: TRBV7-9
length: 15
size: NA
CDR3: CASRAWRETNNEQFF
DNA: TGTGCCAGCAGAGCATGGCGGGAGACAAACAATGAGCAGTTCTTC

J: TRBJ2-2
D: NA
V: TRBV5-1
length: 14
size: few
CDR3: CASSLPTDTGELFF
DNA: TGCGCCAGCAGCTTACCGACAGACACCGGGGAGCTGTTTTTT

J: TRBJ2-2
D: TRBD2
V: TRBV30
length: 14
size: NA
CDR3: CAWSVEAGVRELFF
DNA: TGTGCCTGGAGTGTAGAAGCGGGAGTTCGGGAGCTGTTTTTT

J: TRBJ1-3
D: NA
V: TRBV7-6
length: 15
size: NA
CDR3: CASSLGQGNGNTIYF
DNA: TGTGCCAGCAGCTTAGGGCAGGGTAATGGAAACACCATATATTTT

J: TRBJ1-1
D: TRBD1
V: TRBV30
length: 15
size: NA
CDR3: CAWSVRVRGSTEAFF
DNA: TGTGCCTGGAGTGTACGGGTCAGGGGGAGTACTGAAGCTTTCTTT

J: TRBJ1-2
D: TRBD1
V: TRBV18
length: 16
size: NA
CDR3: CASSQGQGTSNYGYTF
DNA: TGTGCCAGCTCCCAGGGACAGGGGACCTCTAACTATGGCTACACCTTC

J: TRBJ1-2
D: NA
V: TRBV4-2
length: 14
size: few
CDR3: CASSQGDGLGGYTF
DNA: TGTGCCAGCAGCCAAGGGGACGGCCTCGGGGGCTACACCTTC

J: TRBJ1-6
D: NA
V: TRBV11-2
length: 16
size: NA
CDR3: CASSSQPDTNNSPLHF
DNA: TGTGCCAGCAGCTCACAACCCGACACAAATAATTCACCCCTCCACTTT

J: TRBJ2-2
D: TRBD1
V: TRBV5-1
length: 14
size: NA
CDR3: CASSTGQGFGELFF
DNA: TGCGCCAGCAGCACAGGACAGGGCTTCGGGGAGCTGTTTTTT

J: TRBJ2-3
D: NA
V: TRBV9
length: 14
size: many
CDR3: CASSATGSTDTQYF
DNA: TGTGCCAGCAGCGCCACAGGGAGCACAGATACGCAGTATTTT

J: TRBJ2-7
D: NA
V: TRBV7-9
length: 16
size: few
CDR3: CASSPAGTPDPYEQYF
DNA: TGTGCCAGCAGCCCCGCCGGGACGCCCGATCCCTACGAGCAGTACTTC

J: TRBJ1-2
D: NA
V: TRBV6-6
length: 13
size: NA
CDR3: CASSYSSGSGYTF
DNA: TGTGCCAGCAGTTACTCGTCGGGGAGTGGCTACACCTTC

J: TRBJ2-3
D: NA
V: TRBV5-1
length: 15
size: few
CDR3: CASSQTTEDTDTQYF
DNA: TGCGCCAGCAGCCAAACGACAGAGGACACAGATACGCAGTATTTT

J: TRBJ2-1
D: NA
V: TRBV11-3
length: 15
size: NA
CDR3: CASSLSQPRDNEQFF
DNA: TGTGCCAGCAGCTTATCCCAGCCGAGAGACAATGAGCAGTTCTTC

J: TRBJ2-1
D: TRBD2
V: TRBV10-2
length: 17
size: NA
CDR3: CASSEGSGGALYNEQFF
DNA: TGCGCCAGCAGTGAGGGGTCCGGGGGGGCGCTCTACAATGAGCAGTTCTTC

J: TRBJ2-1
D: TRBD2
V: TRBV27
length: 16
size: NA
CDR3: CASSVIAGGPPREQFF
DNA: TGTGCCAGCTCAGTTATAGCGGGAGGGCCCCCTAGGGAGCAGTTCTTC

J: TRBJ1-6
D: TRBD1
V: TRBV6-1
length: 19
size: NA
CDR3: CASSTLRDRGSSYNSPLHF
DNA: TGTGCCAGCAGTACTCTCCGTGACAGGGGGAGCTCCTATAATTCACCCCTCCACTTT

J: TRBJ2-1
D: TRBD2
V: TRBV12-3/TRBV12-4
length: 17
size: few
CDR3: CASSLAYLAGADNEQFF
DNA: TGTGCCAGCAGTTTAGCGTATCTAGCGGGGGCGGACAATGAGCAGTTCTTC

J: TRBJ2-1
D: TRBD2
V: TRBV24-1
length: 16
size: few
CDR3: CATSDSRLAGGYEQFF
DNA: TGTGCCACCAGTGATTCCCGCCTAGCGGGAGGCTATGAGCAGTTCTTC

J: TRBJ2-1
D: NA
V: TRBV12-3/TRBV12-4
length: 16
size: few
CDR3: CASSSTGTRSYNEQFF
DNA: TGTGCCAGCAGTTCTACCGGGACCCGTTCCTACAATGAGCAGTTCTTC

J: TRBJ2-1
D: NA
V: TRBV7-2
length: 14
size: NA
CDR3: CASSLSGEYNEQFF
DNA: TGTGCCAGCAGCTTATCTGGGGAGTACAATGAGCAGTTCTTC

J: TRBJ1-1
D: NA
V: TRBV15
length: 13
size: many
CDR3: CATSLTANTEAFF
DNA: TGTGCCACCAGCTTAACAGCGAACACTGAAGCTTTCTTT

J: TRBJ2-7
D: NA
V: TRBV12-3/TRBV12-4
length: 13
size: once
CDR3: CATATGVNYEQYF
DNA: TGTGCCACGGCTACTGGGGTAAACTACGAGCAGTACTTC

J: TRBJ1-5
D: NA
V: TRBV6-6
length: 16
size: NA
CDR3: CASSGGTGQAYQPQHF
DNA: TGTGCCAGCAGTGGCGGAACTGGGCAGGCGTATCAGCCCCAGCATTTT

J: TRBJ2-7
D: NA
V: TRBV3-1
length: 14
size: few
CDR3: CASSQGEGAYEQYF
DNA: TGTGCCAGCAGCCAAGGTGAGGGAGCCTACGAGCAGTACTTC

J: TRBJ2-3
D: NA
V: TRBV7-8
length: 16
size: NA
CDR3: CASSLAPVSSTDTQYF
DNA: TGTGCCAGCAGCTTAGCGCCTGTCTCGAGCACAGATACGCAGTATTTT

J: TRBJ1-2
D: NA
V: TRBV4-3
length: 15
size: once
CDR3: CASSQGRPRGYGYTF
DNA: TGCGCCAGCAGCCAAGGCCGTCCCAGGGGCTATGGCTACACCTTC

J: TRBJ2-7
D: TRBD1
V: TRBV7-9
length: 16
size: NA
CDR3: CASSPSVGQGTSEQYF
DNA: TGTGCCAGCAGCCCCTCGGTGGGACAGGGGACCAGCGAGCAGTACTTC